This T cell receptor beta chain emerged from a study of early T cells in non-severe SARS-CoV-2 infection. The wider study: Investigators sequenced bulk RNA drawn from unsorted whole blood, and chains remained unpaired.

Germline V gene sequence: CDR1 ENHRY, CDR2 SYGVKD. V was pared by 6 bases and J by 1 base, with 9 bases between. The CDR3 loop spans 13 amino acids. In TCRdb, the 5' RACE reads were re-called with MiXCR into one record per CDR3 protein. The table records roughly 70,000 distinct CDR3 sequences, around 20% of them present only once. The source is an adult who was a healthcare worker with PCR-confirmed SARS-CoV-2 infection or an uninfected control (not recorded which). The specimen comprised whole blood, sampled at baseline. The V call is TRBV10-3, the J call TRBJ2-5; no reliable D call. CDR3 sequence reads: CAIRMQPQETQYF. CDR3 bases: TGTGCCATCAGGATGCAGCCCCAAGAGACCCAGTACTTC.